The 10 T cell receptor beta chains in this list originate from one sample, sequenced in a study of T cells in Graves' hyperthyroidism and ophthalmopathy (dated by TCRdb to about 2019). Library generation was performed with multiplex PCR. Sequencing was performed on an Illumina HiSeq 2000. The TCR beta CDR3 regions were amplified from the RNA transcripts. A first-round RT-PCR of the TCR CDR3 used the HTBI primer set with the Qiagen OneStep RT-PCR kit. The public sequencing data were trimmed at Q25 with fastp and processed into clonotypes with MiXCR by TCRdb, which kept only in-frame beta chains. Rows matching on CDR3 protein sequence are summarized as one entry with the most common DNA and genes. Counted in this sample were about 380,000 distinct CDR3 sequences; less than 20% of them appeared once. Around 40% of the sample belongs to the ten largest clones. The source material was blood. Receptors originate from a young man with Graves' ophthalmopathy.

The chain uses TRBV18 and TRBJ1-4; the D gene is possibly TRBD1 (5 bases). V was clipped by 3 bases and J by 2 bases, with 7 bases between them. This CDR3 is built from 14 residues. Germline-derived CDR1 and CDR2 are KGHSH and LQKENI. The CDR3 region has the DNA TGTGCCAGCTCACCTGCAGGGACTAATGAAAAACTGTTTTTT. Translated: CASSPAGTNEKLFF.

This clonotype was recorded at least ten times. The chain joins TRBV11-1 to TRBJ2-4; D is undetermined. Trimming pared 5 bases from V and 0 bases from J, leaving 8 bases between. CDR1 is SGHAT, CDR2 FQDESV, per germline (reference sequence). The CDR3 has 14 amino acids. The CDR3 DNA reads TGTGCCAGCAGCCCCCACGGAGCCAAAAACATTCAGTACTTC. It translates to CASSPHGAKNIQYF.

The genes are TRBV24-1 and TRBJ2-7; 9 bases line up with TRBD1. Germline CDR1 and CDR2: KGHDR and SFDVKD. The CDR3 contains 15 residues. J was trimmed by 3 bases and V by 3 bases; bases with no gene match: 5. In nucleotides, the CDR3 is TGTGCCACCAGTGATAGAACAGGGGGCATCTACGAGCAGTACTTC. Translation: CATSDRTGGIYEQYF.

The chain combines TRBV16 with TRBJ2-7, with D uncertain. The CDR3 extends over 12 amino acids. The germline gives CDR1 KGHSY, CDR2 FQNENV. V was clipped by 4 bases and J by 4 bases, with 8 bases between them. In DNA form, the CDR3 reads TGTGCCAGCAGCCCACAGTGGTACGAGCAGTACTTC. This encodes CASSPQWYEQYF.

The gene calls are TRBV12-3 or TRBV12-4 and TRBJ2-2, with D uncertain. V lost 7 bases and J 5 bases, leaving 20 bases between the germline ends. The CDR3 totals 16 residues. The CDR3 DNA is TGTGCCAGCAAGCACCCCTCGGCAGGATTTACCGGGGAGCTGTTTTTT. It encodes CASKHPSAGFTGELFF.

This clonotype was observed at least ten times. The V call is TRBV5-1, the J call TRBJ2-2, with TRBD2 matching over 10 bases. This CDR3 spans 16 amino acids. With V trimmed by 0 bases and J by 4 bases, 3 bases remained unmatched. The germline gives CDR1 SGHRS, CDR2 YFSETQ. The DNA for the CDR3 is TGCGCCAGCAGCTTGGGGGCTAGCGGGGGCACCGGGGAGCTGTTTTTT. Translated, it gives CASSLGASGGTGELFF.

This clonotype was detected many times. The CDR3 DNA is TGCAGTGCTAGCAGGGAGAGCACAGATACGCAGTATTTT. Translating gives CSASRESTDTQYF. The V gene is TRBV20-1, the J gene TRBJ2-3; the D call may be TRBD1 or TRBD2 (5 bases each). Germline V gene sequence: CDR1 DFQATT, CDR2 SNEGSKA (reference sequence). The CDR3 is 13 residues long. V was pared by 3 bases and J by 0 bases, with 7 bases between.

The rearrangement links TRBV24-1 to TRBJ2-2; D is unresolved. V lost 4 bases to trimming and J lost 3 bases, with 11 bases between them. Germline CDR1 reads KGHDR; CDR2 reads SFDVKD. The CDR3 covers 15 residues. This chain's CDR3 is CATSDTTGYTGELFF. In DNA, the CDR3 is TGTGCCACCAGTGACACGACTGGGTACACCGGGGAGCTGTTTTTT.

The CDR3 bases are TGTGCCAGCAGCTTACCAAACATGAACACTGAAGCTTTCTTT. Translating it yields CASSLPNMNTEAFF. V and J are TRBV5-6 and TRBJ1-1; unclear D gene. This CDR3 contains 14 residues. Germline CDR1 is SGHDT and CDR2 is YYEEEE. V shed 2 bases and J shed 0 bases, with 8 bases lying between them.

Comments on this clonotype: Given a much more abundant clone one base away, this may be a read error. The conserved phenylalanine or tryptophan normally closing the CDR3 is absent here, so this likely arose from a read error. The J gene is TRBJ2-7, the V gene TRBV7-8; D gene ambiguous. The germline gives CDR1 SGHVS, CDR2 FQNEAQ. This CDR3 is 11 amino acids long. The germline V and J ends were trimmed by 1 base and 7 bases, with 5 bases remaining between them. DNA for the CDR3: TGTGCCAGCAGCTTAGACCGGGAGCAGTACCTC. Translation: CASSLDREQYL.